Listed here are 8 T cell receptor beta chains from one sample, sequenced in a study of shared T cell receptors in the human thymus. Some clones are missing from TCRdb's copy, which holds only in-frame ones; the method was immunoSEQ multiplex PCR. Altogether about 660,000 clones are present, roughly 88% being singletons, with the ten largest covering 0.0095% to 0.011%. The data were also submitted as part of a second study, on human thymus T cells.

The material sequenced was thymocytes. The receptors were sampled from a boy under two years old with a congenital heart defect.

The chain links TRBV29-1 to TRBJ2-3, with 9 bases lining up with TRBD2. CDR3 size: 13 residues. Germline CDR1 is SQVTM and CDR2 is ANQGSEA. The CDR3 spells CTREGLSTDTQYF. The CDR3 DNA reads TGCACGCGGGAGGGCCTAAGCACAGATACGCAGTATTTT.

The chain employs TRBV11-2 and TRBJ1-5; 8 bases line up with TRBD1. This CDR3 comprises 16 residues. J lost 5 bases, V lost 6 bases, and 12 bases had no gene match. Germline values: CDR1 SGHAT, CDR2 FQNNGV. For the CDR3, the DNA is TGTGCCAGCAGACACCCTCAGGGGGCGCGGCATCAGCCCCAGCATTTT. Translation gives CASRHPQGARHQPQHF. The variable domain in full, completed from reference TRBV11-2 and TRBJ1-5, reads EAGVAQSPRYKIIEKRQSVAFWCNPISGHATLYWYQQILGQGPKLLIQFQNNGVVDDSQLPKDRFSAERLKGVDSTLKIQPAKLEDSAVYLCASRHPQGARHQPQHFGDGTRLSIL.

The rearrangement uses TRBV30 and TRBJ2-2; 8 bases align to TRBD1. In germline, CDR1 is GTSNPN, CDR2 SVGIG (reference sequence). The V gene end was trimmed by 3 bases and the J gene end by 6 bases; junction bases not matched to a gene: 3. The CDR3 contains 13 residues. The CDR3 DNA sequence: TGTGCCTGGAGCGCAGGGGGCCCCGGGGAGCTGTTTTTT. Its protein is CAWSAGGPGELFF. Variable domain in full (rest from reference TRBV30 and TRBJ2-2): SQTIHQWPATLVQPVGSPLSLECTVEGTSNPNLYWYRQAAGRGLQLLFYSVGIGQISSEVPQNLSASRPQDRQFILSSKKLLLSDSGFYLCAWSAGGPGELFFGEGSRLTVL.

The chain employs TRBV7-3 and TRBJ2-7, with D possibly matching TRBD2 (5 bases). Germline V gene lookup returns CDR1 SGHTA and CDR2 FQGTGA. Trimming cost V 2 bases and J 3 bases, with 8 bases left between them. CDR3 length: 13 residues. The CDR3 reads CASSLGEFYEQYF. In nucleotides, the CDR3 is TGTGCCAGCAGCTTAGGGGAGTTCTACGAGCAGTACTTC.

This clone appeared a single time. The CDR3 coding sequence is TGTGCCAGCAGCCCTGACAGGGGTGGAGAGACCCAGTACTTC. It is translated as CASSPDRGGETQYF. This chain connects TRBV7-9 to TRBJ2-5, with 8 bases identical to TRBD1. The CDR3 covers 14 residues. Germline V gives CDR1 SEHNR, CDR2 FQNEAQ (reference sequence). Trimming cost V 5 bases and J 4 bases; bases outside gene matches: 6. The full variable domain, rest sourced from reference TRBV7-9 and TRBJ2-5, is DTGVSQNPRHKITKRGQNVTFRCDPISEHNRLYWYRQTLGQGPEFLTYFQNEAQLEKSRLLSDRFSAERPKGSFSTLEIQRTEQGDSAMYLCASSPDRGGETQYFGPGTRLLVL.

This clone appeared a few times. V is TRBV25-1 and J is TRBJ1-1; D is uncertain. Between the trimmed V and J ends, which lost 6 bases and 1 base, there was a span of 3 bases. Germline CDR1 MGHDK, CDR2 SYGVNS. This CDR3 has 11 amino acids. This CDR3 is CASRQNTEAFF. The CDR3 DNA sequence: TGTGCCAGCAGACAGAACACTGAAGCTTTCTTT.

The V call is TRBV2, the J call TRBJ2-3; 9 bases agree with TRBD2. V lost 3 bases, J lost 2 bases, and 9 bases stayed unmatched. The CDR3 covers 17 residues. Germline loops: CDR1 SNHLY, CDR2 FYNNEI. Here the CDR3 reads CASSDPGGRALTDTQYF. The DNA for the CDR3 is TGTGCCAGCAGTGACCCGGGCGGGAGGGCTCTCACAGATACGCAGTATTTT.

The chain uses TRBV30 and TRBJ2-1; 9 bases align to TRBD1. The V gene's germline CDR1 is GTSNPN and CDR2 SVGIG (reference sequence). The CDR3 extends over 16 amino acids. Trimming took 3 bases from V and 8 from J; bases not matched to a gene: 14. The CDR3 nucleotides are TGTGCCTGGAGACTAAGAGCCGGGACAGGGAGCCATGAGCAGTTCTTC. As protein: CAWRLRAGTGSHEQFF.